The TCR beta chain described here comes from a study of blood T cell repertoires in COVID-19. Produced via immunoSEQ multiplex PCR; TCRdb's table is partial and in-frame only. The sample has 200,000 to 250,000 clones; 88% are singletons. Resolution of symptoms, clearance, or two negative PCRs was present in recovered Cohort 3 donors. The CDR3 is 12 residues long. V was shortened by 3 bases and J by 6 bases, with 4 bases between the two germline ends. Germline V lookup: CDR1 SGDLS, CDR2 YYNGEE. The sequencing input was PBMCs or T cells enriched from blood (not recorded which). The source of this sequence is a young woman who had recovered from COVID-19. The chain joins TRBV9 to TRBJ1-6; D gene unclear. The CDR3 reads CASSAFNSPLHF. The CDR3 DNA reads as TGTGCCAGCAGCGCGTTTAATTCACCCCTCCACTTT.